The 26 T cell receptor beta chains given below trace back to one sample, sequenced in a study of blood T cell repertoires in COVID-19. Method: immunoSEQ multiplex PCR; TCRdb's copy keeps in-frame clones and lacks some. The sample records some 130,000 clones, 75% to 90% being singletons. The sequencing input was peripheral blood. Every receptor here comes from a human donor in a cohort sampled during active COVID-19.

DNA of the CDR3: TGTGCCAGCAGCTTGCTAGCGGGAGGGACTAGCACAGATACGCAGTATTTT. Its translation is CASSLLAGGTSTDTQYF. The rearrangement links TRBV5-6 to TRBJ2-3, with 12 bases that match TRBD2. Germline V gives CDR1 SGHDT, CDR2 YYEEEE. Trimming removed 1 base from V and 0 bases from J; junction bases left unmatched: 3. This CDR3 has 17 amino acids.

The rearrangement uses TRBV30 and TRBJ2-3, with a weak D call TRBD2 (5 bases). The CDR3 is 14 amino acids. CDR1 GTSNPN and CDR2 SVGIG come from the germline V gene (reference sequence). Trimming pared 5 bases from V and 4 bases from J, leaving 16 bases between. As DNA, the CDR3 is TGTGCCTGGTCACTAGTAGTTTTCGCAGATACGCAGTATTTT. Protein sequence: CAWSLVVFADTQYF.

The CDR3 loop is CASSPAAGTETQYF. The CDR3, as DNA: TGTGCCAGCAGCCCCGCGGCGGGGACAGAGACCCAGTACTTC. This rearrangement joins TRBV28 to TRBJ2-5, with D perhaps matching TRBD2 (6 bases). V shed 6 bases and J shed 4 bases, with 15 bases lying between them. This CDR3 has 14 residues. The V gene's germline CDR1 is MDHEN and CDR2 SYDVKM.

The CDR3 DNA sequence: TGTGCCAGCAGTGACAAGCGGGAGGGCCCAGATACGCAGTATTTT. Translating it yields CASSDKREGPDTQYF. The chain joins TRBV6-4 to TRBJ2-3; 10 bases are shared with TRBD2. This CDR3 has 15 amino acids. V trimming: 2 bases; J trimming: 4 bases; junction bases outside the gene matches: 3. Germline-derived CDR1 and CDR2 are MRHNA and SNTAGT.

This chain connects TRBV7-9 to TRBJ1-1; D is ambiguous. V was trimmed by 5 bases and J by 11 bases, leaving 18 bases between them. The germline CDR1 and CDR2 sequences are SEHNR and FQNEAQ (reference sequence). The CDR3 consists of 13 residues. CDR3 in amino acids: CASSDSLAVVAFF. The CDR3 nucleotides read TGTGCCAGCAGCGACTCCCTAGCCGTTGTGGCTTTCTTT.

The rearrangement joins TRBV6-5 to TRBJ2-7; a weak D match, TRBD1 (6 bases). The germline V gene encodes CDR1 MNHEY and CDR2 SVGAGI. The CDR3 runs to 13 residues. V lost 6 bases to trimming and J lost 3 bases, with 12 bases between them. CDR3: CASSLGQNYEQYF. DNA for the CDR3: TGTGCCAGCAGCTTGGGACAAAACTACGAGCAGTACTTC.

This sequence joins TRBV2 and TRBJ1-1; possibly TRBD1 for D (5 bases). Germline loops: CDR1 SNHLY, CDR2 FYNNEI. Trimming removed 6 bases at V and 1 base at J, with 15 bases between. The CDR3 loop spans 15 amino acids. CDR3 protein: CASSYPGVGNTEAFF. The CDR3, as DNA: TGTGCCAGCAGCTACCCGGGGGTCGGGAACACTGAAGCTTTCTTT.

CDR3 DNA: TGTGCCAGTAGTATCGGGTTTGAAGCTTTCTTT. Translating it yields CASSIGFEAFF. V and J are TRBV19 and TRBJ1-1, with D uncertain. The V gene's germline CDR1 is LNHDA and CDR2 SQIVND (reference sequence). CDR3 length equals 11 residues. V gave up 3 bases and J gave up 7 bases, with 6 bases separating them.

V and J are TRBV25-1 and TRBJ1-1; no clear D gene. Germline V gene data show CDR1 as MGHDK and CDR2 as SYGVNS. This CDR3 has 15 amino acids. V lost 8 bases and J lost 1, with 17 bases in between. This chain's CDR3 is CASHQEGRRNTEAFF. As DNA, the CDR3 is TGTGCCAGCCACCAAGAGGGTAGGAGGAACACTGAAGCTTTCTTT.

V is TRBV4-3 and J is TRBJ2-3; 11 bases map to TRBD2. There are 16 residues in the CDR3. Looked up from germline, CDR1 is LGHNA and CDR2 is YSLEER. V trimming: 1 base; J trimming: 5 bases; junction bases outside the gene matches: 5. Written as DNA, the CDR3 is TGCGCCAGCAGCCAAGGCCCACTAGCGGGAGTAGATACGCAGTATTTT. As protein: CASSQGPLAGVDTQYF.

This chain connects TRBV3-1 (or the pseudogene TRBV3-2) to TRBJ1-6; D gene uncertain. Trimming stripped 0 bases from V and 6 bases from J, with 12 bases between. The CDR3 is made up of 16 amino acids. Germline V gene lookup returns CDR1 LGHDT and CDR2 YNNKEL (reference sequence). CDR3 loop: CASSQDFSGINSPLHF. The CDR3 coding sequence is TGTGCCAGCAGCCAAGATTTCTCCGGGATTAATTCACCCCTCCACTTT.

The V and J genes are TRBV7-9 and TRBJ1-1; weak D call: TRBD1 (6 bases). The CDR3 is 14 amino acids. The V gene lost 5 bases and the J gene lost 4 bases, with 14 bases spanning the gap. Germline V gene data show CDR1 as SEHNR and CDR2 as FQNEAQ (reference sequence). In nucleotides, the CDR3 is TGTGCCAGCAGCCCGGGGGGCTGGGGCACTGAAGCTTTCTTT. Its protein product is CASSPGGWGTEAFF.

The chain couples TRBV11-3 to TRBJ1-3; no firm D call. Between the trimmed V and J ends, which lost 3 bases and 0 bases, there was a span of 9 bases. The germline gives CDR1 SGHNT, CDR2 YENEEA. The CDR3 runs 15 residues. DNA of the CDR3: TGTGCCAGCAGCTTTCGACTGTACTCTGGAAACACCATATATTTT. This translates into CASSFRLYSGNTIYF.

The chain couples TRBV28 to TRBJ2-7, with unresolved D. The CDR3 has 12 amino acids. V lost 4 bases and J 5 bases, leaving 9 bases between the germline ends. Germline CDR1 reads MDHEN; CDR2 reads SYDVKM. The CDR3: CASSSVRDEQYV. Here the CDR3 DNA reads TGTGCCAGCAGTTCAGTCCGGGACGAGCAGTACGTC.

CDR3 nucleotides: TGTGCCAGTAGTATCCTTCACGAAGGGGCCCTCCACTTT. Encoded protein: CASSILHEGALHF. The chain combines TRBV19 with TRBJ1-6; tentatively, D is TRBD1 (5 bases). Germline V gives CDR1 LNHDA, CDR2 SQIVND (reference sequence). CDR3 length: 13 residues. V lost 3 bases and J 14 bases, leaving 14 bases between the germline ends.

The rearrangement links TRBV3-1 (or the pseudogene TRBV3-2) to TRBJ2-1; D gene unclear. The germline gives CDR1 LGHDT, CDR2 YNNKEL (reference sequence). This CDR3 is built from 13 residues. V lost 2 bases to trimming and J lost 7 bases, with 9 bases between them. This chain's CDR3 is CASSQFSPNEQFF. The CDR3 region has the DNA TGTGCCAGCAGCCAATTCTCCCCGAATGAGCAGTTCTTC.

This chain connects TRBV27 to TRBJ2-1, with TRBD1 identical over 9 bases. CDR3 size: 16 residues. V trimming: 4 bases; J trimming: 6 bases; junction bases outside the gene matches: 10. The germline V gene has CDR1 MNHEY and CDR2 SMNVEV (reference sequence). The CDR3 region is CASSSNRGLMSNEQFF. CDR3 nucleotide sequence: TGTGCCAGCAGTTCAAACAGGGGGCTGATGAGCAATGAGCAGTTCTTC.

This chain connects TRBV5-8 to TRBJ1-3, with 7 bases identical to TRBD1. Germline V gives CDR1 SGHTS, CDR2 YDEGEE. The CDR3 length is 15 residues. V gave up 4 bases and J gave up 0 bases; unmatched junction bases: 4. The CDR3 loop is CASSTGQNSGNTIYF. The DNA for the CDR3 is TGTGCCAGCAGCACGGGACAGAACTCTGGAAACACCATATATTTT.

The J gene is TRBJ2-3, the V gene TRBV19; 8 nucleotides line up with TRBD1. The length of the CDR3 is 16 residues. Unmatched junction bases numbered 11, after V lost 5 bases and J lost 4 bases. The germline V gene encodes CDR1 LNHDA and CDR2 SQIVND (reference sequence). CDR3: CASSSLDRGTSDTQYF. CDR3 nucleotide sequence: TGTGCCAGTAGTTCCCTCGACAGGGGAACATCAGATACGCAGTATTTT.

This clone has only one observation. The V call is TRBV19, the J call TRBJ1-1; D gene ambiguous. There are 14 residues in the CDR3. V lost 6 bases and J lost 7, with 18 bases in between. Per the germline V gene, CDR1 is LNHDA and CDR2 is SQIVND (reference sequence). CDR3 in DNA: TGTGCCAGTAGGCCCTTTGGGCTACCTTATGAAGCTTTCTTT. Its protein product is CASRPFGLPYEAFF.

The chain links TRBV30 to TRBJ1-4; D unresolved. The V and J ends lost 1 base and 5 bases respectively, with 17 bases between them. The germline V gene has CDR1 GTSNPN and CDR2 SVGIG (reference sequence). The CDR3 spans 16 residues. This chain's CDR3 is CAWSATSPGLNEKLFF. CDR3 sequence (DNA): TGTGCCTGGAGTGCTACTTCACCGGGATTAAATGAAAAACTGTTTTTT.

This chain links TRBV5-6 with TRBJ1-2; 10 bases agree with TRBD1. After removal of 5 bases from V and 6 bases from J, the junction contained 13 bases not matched to a gene. The germline V gene has CDR1 SGHDT and CDR2 YYEEEE. The CDR3 runs to 16 residues. CDR3 residues: CASSLLSRGTGDGYTF. For the CDR3, the DNA is TGTGCCAGCAGTCTTCTTTCCCGGGGGACAGGGGATGGCTACACCTTC.

This clone turned up a few times. V gene TRBV7-2 combines with J gene TRBJ2-3; 9 bases agree with TRBD2. This CDR3 has 16 residues. J was trimmed by 0 bases and V by 3 bases; bases with no gene match: 4. Germline CDR1 reads SGHTA; CDR2 reads FQGNSA. Here the CDR3 DNA reads TGTGCCAGCAGCTTCCTAGCGGGGACTAGCACAGATACGCAGTATTTT. It specifies CASSFLAGTSTDTQYF.

The V and J genes are TRBV9 and TRBJ2-2; a possible D gene is TRBD1 (6 bases). V lost 4 bases, J lost 1 base, and 11 bases lay in between. CDR1 is SGDLS and CDR2 is YYNGEE in the germline V gene. CDR3 length: 15 residues. CDR3 sequence (DNA): TGTGCCAGCAGCCCGCGACAGGTGAACACCGGGGAGCTGTTTTTT. Amino acids: CASSPRQVNTGELFF.

The CDR3 sequence is CASSLGGTRGGNEQFF. As DNA, the CDR3 is TGTGCCAGCAGCTTAGGTGGGACTAGAGGCGGCAATGAGCAGTTCTTC. The rearrangement links TRBV11-3 to TRBJ2-1; 8 bases fit TRBD2. Germline CDR1 is SGHNT and CDR2 is YENEEA. Losses at the gene ends were 1 base for V and 6 bases for J; bases not matched to a gene: 8. The CDR3 loop spans 16 amino acids. The full variable domain, its missing parts supplied by reference TRBV11-3 and TRBJ2-1, is EAGVVQSPRYKIIEKKQPVAFWCNPISGHNTLYWYLQNLGQGPELLIRYENEEAVDDSQLPKDRFSAERLKGVDSTLKIQPAELGDSAVYLCASSLGGTRGGNEQFFGPGTRLTVL.

This chain links TRBV6-6 with TRBJ2-1; D is possibly TRBD2 (5 bases). Trimming stripped 0 bases from V and 9 bases from J, with 12 bases between. CDR3 size: 14 residues. CDR1 and CDR2 from the germline V gene are MNHNY and SVGAGI (reference sequence). CDR3 DNA sequence: TGTGCCAGCAGTTACTCGCTTCGGAGCGGTGAGCAGTTCTTC. This codes for CASSYSLRSGEQFF.